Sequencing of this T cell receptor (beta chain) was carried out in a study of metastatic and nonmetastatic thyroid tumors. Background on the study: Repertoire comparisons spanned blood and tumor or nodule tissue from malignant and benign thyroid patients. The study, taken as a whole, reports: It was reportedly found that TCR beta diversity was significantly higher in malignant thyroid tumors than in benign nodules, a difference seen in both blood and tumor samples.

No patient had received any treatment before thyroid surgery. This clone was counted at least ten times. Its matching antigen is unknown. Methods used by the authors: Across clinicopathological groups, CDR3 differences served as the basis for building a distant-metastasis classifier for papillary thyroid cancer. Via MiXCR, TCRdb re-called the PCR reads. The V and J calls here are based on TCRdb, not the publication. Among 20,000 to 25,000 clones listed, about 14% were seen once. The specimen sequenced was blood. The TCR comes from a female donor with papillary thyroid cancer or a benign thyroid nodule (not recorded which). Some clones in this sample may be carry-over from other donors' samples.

CDR3 sequence: CASSAVYQAEAFF. The CDR3 region has the DNA TGTGCCAGCAGCGCAGTTTATCAGGCTGAAGCTTTCTTT. The chain uses TRBV7-8 and TRBJ1-1; D is unclear. V lost 5 bases to trimming and J lost 6 bases, with 13 bases between them. The germline CDR1 and CDR2 sequences are SGHVS and FQNEAQ. This CDR3 has 13 residues.